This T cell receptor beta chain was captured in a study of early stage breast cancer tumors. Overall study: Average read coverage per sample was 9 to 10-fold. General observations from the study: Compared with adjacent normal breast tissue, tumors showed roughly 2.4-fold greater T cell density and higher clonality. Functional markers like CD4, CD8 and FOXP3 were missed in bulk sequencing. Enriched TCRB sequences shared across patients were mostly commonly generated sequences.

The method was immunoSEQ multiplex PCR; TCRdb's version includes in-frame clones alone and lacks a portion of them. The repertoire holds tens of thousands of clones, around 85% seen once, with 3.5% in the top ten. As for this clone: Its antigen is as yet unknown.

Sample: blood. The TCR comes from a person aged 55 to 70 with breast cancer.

CDR3 region: CASSYNAWGTEKLFF. The CDR3 DNA is TGTGCCAGCAGTTATAATGCCTGGGGGACTGAAAAACTGTTTTTT. This chain links TRBV2 with TRBJ1-4, with D perhaps matching TRBD1 (5 bases). The CDR3 is made up of 15 amino acids. The germline gives CDR1 SNHLY, CDR2 FYNNEI. Trimming took off 5 bases at V and 7 bases at J, with 17 bases between the two ends.